This passage covers 28 T cell receptor beta chains from one sample sequenced in a study of T cells in Graves' hyperthyroidism and ophthalmopathy. TCR beta CDR3 sequences were amplified from RNA transcripts. First-round RT-PCR with HTBI primers amplified the TCR CDR3 region. Each CDR3 protein is one row after TCRdb ran MiXCR on the multiplex PCR reads. The sample lists 500,000 to 650,000 distinct CDR3 sequences, roughly 15% occurring once. The sample taken for sequencing was blood. The receptors originated from a woman in her forties or fifties with Graves' ophthalmopathy.

This clonotype has more than one count but fewer than ten. A much larger clone is a single base away; this may be a read error. The chain couples TRBV11-1 to TRBJ2-7; the match to TRBD2 covers 8 bases. The CDR3 sequence is 13 residues long. V lost 3 bases and J lost 6; bases outside the gene matches: 4. Germline loops: CDR1 SGHAT, CDR2 FQDESV (reference sequence). CDR3 bases: TGTGCCAGCAGCTTGGGGACTAGGTGCGAGCAGTACTTC. It encodes CASSLGTRCEQYF.

This clonotype has a handful of counts. This chain uses TRBV30 with TRBJ1-4; D not certain. V lost 1 base and J lost 3, with 15 bases in between. The germline V gene has CDR1 GTSNPN and CDR2 SVGIG (reference sequence). CDR3 length: 16 amino acids. The CDR3 protein is CAWSDGDGASNEKLFF. The CDR3, as DNA: TGTGCCTGGAGTGATGGTGATGGCGCTTCTAATGAAAAACTGTTTTTT. Combining the CDR3 with reference TRBV30 and TRBJ1-4 gives the whole variable domain SQTIHQWPATLVQPVGSPLSLECTVEGTSNPNLYWYRQAAGRGLQLLFYSVGIGQISSEVPQNLSASRPQDRQFILSSKKLLLSDSGFYLCAWSDGDGASNEKLFFGSGTQLSVL.

This clonotype occurred many times. The genes are TRBV5-8 and TRBJ1-2; weak D call: TRBD1 (6 bases). Trimming took off 5 bases at V and 4 bases at J, with 15 bases between the two ends. Germline loops: CDR1 SGHTS, CDR2 YDEGEE. This CDR3 contains 14 residues. CDR3: CASRQDGTSYGYTF. The DNA for the CDR3 is TGTGCCAGCAGACAGGATGGGACAAGCTATGGCTACACCTTC.

This clonotype was detected ten times or more. The J gene is TRBJ1-2, the V gene TRBV30; D call uncertain. Germline V CDR1 and CDR2: GTSNPN, SVGIG (reference sequence). The CDR3 has 18 amino acids. V was shortened by 0 bases and J by 3 bases, with 23 bases between the two germline ends. This chain's CDR3 is CAWSVNPPESVAYYGYTF. CDR3 sequence (DNA): TGTGCCTGGAGTGTCAACCCTCCCGAGTCAGTAGCGTACTATGGCTACACCTTC.

The chain joins TRBV27 to TRBJ2-5; TRBD2 agrees at 9 bases. The CDR3 loop spans 13 amino acids. Germline assignment: CDR1 MNHEY and CDR2 SMNVEV (reference sequence). Trimming took 7 bases from V and 4 from J; bases not matched to a gene: 4. CDR3 sequence (DNA): TGTGCCAGCACATCTAGCGGGGTAGAGACCCAGTACTTC. Residues: CASTSSGVETQYF.

This clonotype occurred many times. V and J are TRBV7-2 and TRBJ1-6, with D maybe TRBD1 (5 bases). This CDR3 has 15 amino acids. The V end was cut by 4 bases, the J end by 8 bases, with 15 bases between. Germline values: CDR1 SGHTA, CDR2 FQGNSA. CDR3 in amino acids: CASSYIGHQYSPLHF. The CDR3 DNA is TGTGCCAGCAGCTACATCGGACACCAGTATTCACCCCTCCACTTT.

This clonotype has ten or more counts. V is TRBV20-1 and J is TRBJ2-3; 14 nucleotides align to TRBD2. Germline V lookup: CDR1 DFQATT, CDR2 SNEGSKA (reference sequence). V shed 6 bases and J 5 bases; nucleotides not matched to a gene: 10. The CDR3 loop spans 16 amino acids. CDR3: CSAGTSGRPRRDTQYF. DNA of the CDR3: TGCAGTGCAGGGACTAGCGGGAGACCGAGGCGAGATACGCAGTATTTT.

This clonotype has a count of ten or more. The V call is TRBV7-2, the J call TRBJ2-6; 8 bases match TRBD1. Losses at the gene ends were 10 bases for V and 2 bases for J; bases not matched to a gene: 4. The CDR3 has 14 residues. Germline V gene sequence: CDR1 SGHTA, CDR2 FQGNSA. DNA for the CDR3: TGTGCCACGGACAGGGCGACTGGGGCCAACGTCCTGACTTTC. The encoded protein is CATDRATGANVLTF. Together with reference TRBV7-2 and TRBJ2-6, the CDR3 gives the full variable domain: GAGVSQSPSNKVTEKGKDVELRCDPISGHTALYWYRQSLGQGLEFLIYFQGNSAPDKSGLPSDRFSAERTGGSVSTLTIQRTQQEDSAVYLCATDRATGANVLTFGAGSRLTVL.

This clonotype turned up a few times. This rearrangement joins TRBV18 to TRBJ1-1, with D maybe TRBD1 (5 bases). CDR1 and CDR2 from the germline V gene are KGHSH and LQKENI. The germline V and J ends were trimmed by 5 bases and 4 bases, with 14 bases remaining between them. This CDR3 has 14 residues. CDR3 loop: CASSAGNVGTEAFF. The CDR3 DNA sequence: TGTGCCAGCTCAGCAGGGAATGTGGGCACTGAAGCTTTCTTT.

The table lists this clonotype with a few counts. The rearrangement joins TRBV10-3 to TRBJ2-1; 9 bases are a match to TRBD2. This CDR3 region has 14 residues. The V and J ends lost 10 bases and 7 bases, in that order; junction bases with no gene match: 11. From germline, CDR1 is ENHRY and CDR2 SYGVKD. The CDR3 bases are TGTGCCACCCGGCCTAGCGGGAATAGGAATGAGCAGTTCTTC. Translated, it gives CATRPSGNRNEQFF.

The table lists this clonotype with a few counts. The chain combines TRBV6-6 with TRBJ2-1; 7 nucleotides match TRBD1. J was trimmed by 2 bases and V by 0 bases; bases with no gene match: 4. The CDR3 has 16 amino acids. Germline V CDR1 and CDR2: MNHNY, SVGAGI (reference sequence). This chain's CDR3 is CASSYSGTETYNEQFF. In DNA, the CDR3 is TGTGCCAGCAGTTACTCCGGGACAGAGACCTACAATGAGCAGTTCTTC.

In its sample, this clonotype was seen many times. The chain carries TRBV28 and TRBJ2-7; TRBD2 matches 13 bases. The CDR3 has 15 residues. Germline V CDR1 and CDR2: MDHEN, SYDVKM. V was pared by 4 bases and J by 4 bases, with 4 bases of the junction left unmatched. This CDR3 reads CASSSLAGGIYEQYF. CDR3 coding DNA: TGTGCCAGCAGTTCACTAGCGGGAGGGATATACGAGCAGTACTTC.

This clonotype was found many times. V is TRBV18 and J is TRBJ1-1; D is undetermined. CDR1 KGHSH and CDR2 LQKENI come from the germline V gene. V lost 4 bases and J 3 bases, leaving 12 bases between the germline ends. The CDR3 consists of 14 residues. The CDR3 protein is CASSHSTTYTEAFF. In DNA form, the CDR3 reads TGTGCCAGCTCACATTCCACGACTTACACTGAAGCTTTCTTT.

Ten or more counts support this clonotype. The V gene is TRBV9, the J gene TRBJ1-1; TRBD1 aligns across 7 bases. The CDR3 runs 15 residues. Germline assignment: CDR1 SGDLS and CDR2 YYNGEE. The V gene end was trimmed by 0 bases and the J gene end by 3 bases; junction bases not matched to a gene: 5. The CDR3 loop is CASSVEGDSYTEAFF. The CDR3 DNA is TGTGCCAGCAGCGTAGAGGGGGACAGTTACACTGAAGCTTTCTTT.

The gene calls are TRBV12-3 or TRBV12-4 and TRBJ2-1; D is unclear. Trimming removed 10 bases from V and 4 bases from J, with 17 bases in between. This CDR3 contains 14 residues. The DNA for the CDR3 is TGTGCCACCGGTTATCAGCATTCGTACAATGAGCAGTTCTTC. This codes for CATGYQHSYNEQFF.

The chain employs TRBV19 and TRBJ2-1, with TRBD2 matching over 11 bases. The CDR3 has 14 residues. Germline lookup yields CDR1 LNHDA and CDR2 SQIVND (reference sequence). V was clipped by 6 bases and J by 9 bases; unmatched bases: 7. DNA for the CDR3: TGTGCCAGTAGCGTAGCGGGAGGGCCGAGTGAGCAGTTCTTC. This sequence encodes CASSVAGGPSEQFF.

Many counts were recorded for this clonotype. The V and J genes are TRBV29-1 and TRBJ2-5; either TRBD1 or TRBD2 may fit D (5 bases each). Trimming cost V 4 bases and J 0 bases, with 12 bases left between them. This CDR3 contains 14 residues. The germline V gene encodes CDR1 SQVTM and CDR2 ANQGSEA. CDR3: CSVGRDLNQETQYF. The CDR3 nucleotides read TGCAGCGTTGGCCGGGACCTCAACCAAGAGACCCAGTACTTC.

This clonotype was observed at least ten times. In nucleotides, the CDR3 is TGTGCCAGCAGCCTCAGGGTTTGGACTGAAGCTTTCTTT. This codes for CASSLRVWTEAFF. The gene calls are TRBV7-2 and TRBJ1-1, with D possibly TRBD1 on 5 matching bases. V lost 5 bases and J lost 5, with 12 bases in between. CDR3 size: 13 residues. Germline CDR1 is SGHTA and CDR2 is FQGNSA.

This chain connects TRBV6-1 to TRBJ2-5; 12 bases align to TRBD2. Germline V gives CDR1 MNHNS, CDR2 SASEGT. The CDR3 loop spans 13 amino acids. V shed 8 bases, J shed 4 bases, and the junction held 2 bases outside the gene matches. The CDR3 DNA follows: TGTGCCAGCCGGACTAGCGGGATAGAGACCCAGTACTTC. Translating gives CASRTSGIETQYF.

The sample holds many counts of this clonotype. The chain employs TRBV19 and TRBJ2-3; TRBD2 matches at 10 bases. The V and J ends lost 4 bases and 1 base, in that order; junction bases with no gene match: 5. In germline, CDR1 is LNHDA, CDR2 SQIVND (reference sequence). The CDR3 spans 16 residues. The CDR3 region is CASSKLAGGRTDTQYF. Written as DNA, the CDR3 is TGTGCCAGTAGTAAGTTAGCGGGAGGTCGCACAGATACGCAGTATTTT.

This clonotype has a handful of counts. This chain links TRBV15 with TRBJ2-3; D perhaps matches TRBD1 (5 bases). The CDR3 length is 15 residues. CDR1 is LNHNV, CDR2 YYDKDF, per germline (reference sequence). Trimming left V 5 bases short and J 1 base short, with 13 bases between. The CDR3 sequence is CATSQGHGRTDTQYF. As DNA, the CDR3 is TGTGCCACCAGCCAAGGACACGGGCGCACAGATACGCAGTATTTT.

CDR3 DNA: TGTGCCAGCAGCTCACTAGCGGGAGAATTGGGCGAGCAGTACTTC. The encoded protein is CASSSLAGELGEQYF. The chain carries TRBV7-9 and TRBJ2-7, with 11 positions matching TRBD2. CDR1 and CDR2 from the germline V gene are SEHNR and FQNEAQ (reference sequence). The CDR3 has 15 amino acids. V shed 4 bases and J 6 bases; nucleotides not matched to a gene: 8.

This clonotype was counted at least ten times. V gene TRBV7-3 combines with J gene TRBJ1-1; D may be TRBD1 (6 bases). The V end lost 6 bases, the J end lost 1 base, and 9 bases lay between the germline ends. This CDR3 has 13 residues. Germline V lookup: CDR1 SGHTA, CDR2 FQGTGA. For the CDR3, the DNA is TGTGCCAGCAGTGGACAGCCGAACACTGAAGCTTTCTTT. Translating it yields CASSGQPNTEAFF. The full variable domain, rest sourced from reference TRBV7-3 and TRBJ1-1, is GAGVSQTPSNKVTEKGKYVELRCDPISGHTALYWYRQSLGQGPEFLIYFQGTGAADDSGLPNDRFFAVRPEGSVSTLKIQRTERGDSAVYLCASSGQPNTEAFFGQGTRLTVV.

This clonotype has only a few counts. In DNA, the CDR3 is TGTGCCACCAGCCCGACAGGGGGCGCAAGCAATCAGCCCCAGCATTTT. It yields the protein CATSPTGGASNQPQHF. This chain links TRBV15 with TRBJ1-5, with TRBD1 matching over 10 bases. J lost 1 base, V lost 5 bases, and 5 bases had no gene match. CDR3 size: 16 residues. CDR1 LNHNV and CDR2 YYDKDF come from the germline V gene (reference sequence).

This clonotype was counted between two and nine times. A much larger clone lies a single base off, so this may be a read error. The rearrangement joins TRBV5-5 to TRBJ1-4; 9 bases are shared with TRBD1. The V gene's germline CDR1 is SGHKS and CDR2 YYEKEE (reference sequence). The CDR3 totals 18 residues. J gave up 7 bases and V 6 bases, and 19 bases lay outside the gene matches. The CDR3 DNA sequence: TGTGCCAGCAATAAAAGTCACCGGGACAGGGTCGTGGGTGAAAAACTGTTTTTT. It encodes CASNKSHRDRVVGEKLFF.

This clonotype was seen a few times. This rearrangement joins TRBV20-1 to TRBJ1-1; D uncertain. Germline CDR1 DFQATT, CDR2 SNEGSKA (reference sequence). The CDR3 covers 12 residues. In nucleotides, the CDR3 is TGCAGGGCCGGGGTGATGAACACTGAAGCTTTCTTT. Protein: CRAGVMNTEAFF.

As regards this clonotype: A much larger clonotype is one base distant, so this may be a read error. The rearrangement joins TRBV28 to TRBJ1-5, with D unresolved. V lost 6 bases, J lost 6 bases, and 9 bases lay in between. CDR1 and CDR2 from the germline V gene are MDHEN and SYDVKM. CDR3 length: 12 amino acids. The CDR3 loop is CASSWVGQPQHF. In nucleotides, the CDR3 is TGTGCCAGCAGCTGGGTGGGTCAGCCCCAGCATTTT.

This clonotype was seen just once. This may come from a read error, since a much larger clone is one base off. The genes are TRBV24-1 and TRBJ2-3; D possibly matches TRBD1 or TRBD2 (6 bases each). The CDR3 has 17 residues. Looked up from germline, CDR1 is KGHDR and CDR2 is SFDVKD. For the CDR3, the DNA is TGTGCCACCAGTGCTTTGGGAGGAGACAGGAGCGCAGATACGCAGTATTTT. Translated, it gives CATSALGGDRSADTQYF.